These 7 T cell receptor beta chains came from one sample sequenced in a study of vaccination and CD4 T cells after COVID-19. Cultured CD4+ T-cell DNA underwent Oncomine TCR Beta short-read sequencing. TCRdb reprocessed the PCR reads with MiXCR, giving one entry per CDR3 protein. The table shows about 11,000 distinct CDR3 sequences, with 69% occurring only once. These receptors lack a known antigen. Stated treatment: approximately 9-day PBMC culture with coronavirus spike peptide pools or control peptides (ViraFEST assay). The source material was CD4+ T cells from blood, cultured in vitro. The source of these receptors is a human donor who had recovered from COVID-19.

The chain employs TRBV20-1 and TRBJ2-3; the match to TRBD2 covers 8 bases. The CDR3 loop spans 14 amino acids. The trim removed 2 bases at V and 4 bases at J, leaving 5 bases unmatched. Germline V lookup: CDR1 DFQATT, CDR2 SNEGSKA (reference sequence). For the CDR3, the DNA is TGCAGTGCTAGATATGCTAGCGGGCCAGATACGCAGTATTTT. Protein product: CSARYASGPDTQYF.

By share, this clonotype counts as medium-sized. The chain links TRBV5-5 to TRBJ1-2; D possibly corresponds to TRBD1 (6 bases). The germline V and J ends were trimmed by 3 bases and 5 bases, with 17 bases remaining between them. CDR3 length: 15 residues. CDR1 and CDR2 from the germline V gene are SGHKS and YYEKEE (reference sequence). CDR3 in DNA: TGTGCCAGCAGCTCTGGACAGAGGATAGGGTATGGCTACACCTTC. Protein: CASSSGQRIGYGYTF.

This clonotype was observed once. The genes are TRBV7-2 and TRBJ2-1; 10 bases are a match to TRBD1. CDR3 size: 15 residues. From germline, CDR1 is SGHTA and CDR2 FQGNSA. The V gene end was trimmed by 5 bases and the J gene end by 1 base; junction bases not matched to a gene: 2. DNA of the CDR3: TGTGCCAGCAGCCTGGACAGGGGGTCCTACAATGAGCAGTTCTTC. Its protein is CASSLDRGSYNEQFF.

This clonotype was counted a single time. The rearrangement joins TRBV30 to TRBJ2-6; no reliable D call. Germline-derived CDR1 and CDR2 are GTSNPN and SVGIG (reference sequence). CDR3 length equals 12 residues. V shed 3 bases and J shed 0 bases, with 0 bases lying between them. The CDR3 here is CAWSSGANVLTF. DNA of the CDR3: TGTGCCTGGAGCTCTGGGGCCAACGTCCTGACTTTC.

The sample holds a few counts of this clonotype. This rearrangement joins TRBV2 to TRBJ1-5, with 8 bases lining up with TRBD1. Germline CDR1 SNHLY, CDR2 FYNNEI. V shed 4 bases and J 6 bases; nucleotides not matched to a gene: 2. This CDR3 spans 13 amino acids. CDR3 DNA: TGTGCCAGCAGTGGGACAGGGTCTCAGCCCCAGCATTTT. Residues: CASSGTGSQPQHF.

This clonotype has a handful of counts. V gene TRBV19 combines with J gene TRBJ1-2, with a tentative D call TRBD1 (5 bases). The V gene lost 5 bases and the J gene lost 4 bases, with 20 bases spanning the gap. The germline CDR1 and CDR2 sequences are LNHDA and SQIVND (reference sequence). The CDR3 length is 16 residues. The CDR3 region is CASSGVTEKLPYGYTF. CDR3 DNA sequence: TGTGCCAGTAGTGGGGTGACAGAGAAACTTCCCTATGGCTACACCTTC.

In the case of this clonotype: A read error may produce the germline difference seen at one junction end. The CDR3 sequence: CASSKDGGKSLAIAKNIQYF. CDR3 in DNA: TGCGCCAGCAGCAAAGACGGGGGCAAATCTTTAGCAATAGCCAAAAACATTCAGTACTTC. The chain has TRBV4-1 and TRBJ2-4; the D gene could be TRBD1 or TRBD2 (6 bases each). The CDR3 is made up of 20 amino acids. In germline, CDR1 is MGHRA, CDR2 YSYEKL.